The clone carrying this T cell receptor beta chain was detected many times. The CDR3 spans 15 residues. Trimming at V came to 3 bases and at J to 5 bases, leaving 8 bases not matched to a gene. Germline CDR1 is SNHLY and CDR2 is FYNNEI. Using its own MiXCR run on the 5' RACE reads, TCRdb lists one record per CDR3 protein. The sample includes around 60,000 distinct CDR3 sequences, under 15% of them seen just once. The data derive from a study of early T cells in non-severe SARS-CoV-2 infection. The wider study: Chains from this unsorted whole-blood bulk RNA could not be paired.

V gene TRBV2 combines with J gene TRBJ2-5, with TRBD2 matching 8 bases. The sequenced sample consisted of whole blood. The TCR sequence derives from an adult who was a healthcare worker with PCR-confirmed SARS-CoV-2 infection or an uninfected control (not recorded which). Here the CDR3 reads CASSEGAGRVETQYF. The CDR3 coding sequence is TGTGCCAGCAGTGAGGGTGCCGGGAGGGTGGAGACCCAGTACTTC.